This T cell receptor beta chain is drawn from a study of blood T cell repertoires in COVID-19 (dated by TCRdb to 2020 to 2021). Looking at the study overall: The collaborator samples originated in the United States, Italy and Spain and spanned the acute and convalescent phases of COVID-19. The material from the prospective study consisted of cDNA or gDNA derived from T cells, B-cell-depleted T cells, or PBMCs. A freely available public database, intended as a resource for researchers studying the immune response to SARS-CoV-2, is where the repertoires were released. Where HLA class I and class II types were available, the types were taken from metadata supplied by the sample provider, not from assay-based typing. A de-identified subject ID, COVID-19 status, age in years and sex were almost always included in the sample metadata. Deeply sampled blood TCRbeta repertoires from subjects exposed to, actively infected with, or recovered from COVID-19 were included in the dataset. Samples were obtained from the ongoing ImmuneRACE study (first 160 participants) and from 950 to 1,500 subjects provided by 6 global collaborators. The research as a whole found: The amount of clinical and demographic metadata varied by source and participant and was provided uncurated.

Comment on this clone: Its recognized antigen is unknown. Base qualities are not at hand, and no much larger clone is one base apart.

Collaborating institutions collected whole blood in K2EDTA tubes following their own protocols. For TCRbeta analysis, collaborators shipped samples in one of three forms: frozen whole blood, isolated PBMCs, or DNA extracted from either of those sample types. TCRbeta CDR3 regions were amplified from genomic DNA using the immunoSEQ Assay, a bias-controlled multiplex PCR. The published analysis was carried out like this. Nucleated cell counts per sample were estimated from amplification of reference gene primers within the assay. To quantify the absolute abundance of each unique TCRbeta CDR3 rearrangement, sequence reads were collapsed and filtered. For each sample, productive Simpson clonality was calculated as the square root of Simpson's diversity index across productive rearrangements. Held by TCRdb, this immuneACCESS table contains in-frame sequences only and omits some clones. Under half of the omission traces to an unresolved V gene where checked; the cause of the rest is unknown. Clonal size and the V and J genes are those of that table, whereas D and trimming came from the DNA. This sample holds about 110,000 clones; roughly four fifths were observed only once. The ten largest clones take up more than 15% of the sample.

CDR1 SGHKS and CDR2 YYEKEE are derived from the germline V gene (reference sequence). From the cysteine through the phenylalanine, the CDR3 covers 16 amino acids. This entry keeps only the CDR3 DNA: 48 bases, framed from base 1. After removal of 7 bases from V and 6 bases from J, the junction retains 11 bases not matched to a gene. This sequence uses TRBV5-5 and TRBJ1-4; a stretch of 11 junction bases matches TRBD1. This clonotype was obtained from a woman aged 60-75 years with acute or convalescent COVID-19. Sequencing was done on a sample of peripheral blood. The CDR3 reads as follows: CASGKGQGAMDEKLFF. The sequence in DNA is TGTGCCAGCGGGAAAGGACAGGGGGCGATGGATGAAAAACTGTTTTTT.